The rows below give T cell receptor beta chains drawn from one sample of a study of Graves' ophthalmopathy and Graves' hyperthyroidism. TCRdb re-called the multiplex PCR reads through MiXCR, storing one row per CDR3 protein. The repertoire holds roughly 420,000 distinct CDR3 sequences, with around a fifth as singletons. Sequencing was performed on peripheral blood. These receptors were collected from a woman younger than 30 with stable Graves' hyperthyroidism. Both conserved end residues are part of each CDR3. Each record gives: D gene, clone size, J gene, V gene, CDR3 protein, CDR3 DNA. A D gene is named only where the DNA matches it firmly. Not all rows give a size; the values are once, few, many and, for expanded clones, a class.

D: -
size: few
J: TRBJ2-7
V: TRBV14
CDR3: CASSPRGVLGDF
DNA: TGTGCCAGCAGCCCACGCGGCGTTCTCGGGGACTTC

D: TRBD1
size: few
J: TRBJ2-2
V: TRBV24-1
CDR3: CATSDRRDRGAGELFF
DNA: TGTGCCACCAGTGATCGGCGGGACAGGGGAGCCGGGGAGCTGTTTTTT

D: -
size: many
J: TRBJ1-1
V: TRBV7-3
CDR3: CASSLQRDTEAFF
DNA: TGTGCCAGCAGCCTCCAACGGGACACTGAAGCTTTCTTT

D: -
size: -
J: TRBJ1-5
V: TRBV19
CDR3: CASSIAYQPQHF
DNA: TGTGCCAGTAGTATAGCATATCAGCCCCAGCATTTT

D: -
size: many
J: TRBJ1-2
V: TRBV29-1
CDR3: CSVEDIWTPTYGYTF
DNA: TGCAGCGTTGAAGATATATGGACACCGACCTATGGCTACACCTTC

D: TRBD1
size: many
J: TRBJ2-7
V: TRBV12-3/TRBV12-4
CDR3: CASSFVVGQGAHEQYF
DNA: TGTGCCAGCAGTTTCGTCGTAGGGCAGGGGGCCCACGAGCAGTACTTC

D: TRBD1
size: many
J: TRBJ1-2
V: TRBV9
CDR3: CASSDYRGVMGGYTF
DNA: TGTGCCAGCAGCGACTACAGGGGCGTTATGGGTGGCTACACCTTC

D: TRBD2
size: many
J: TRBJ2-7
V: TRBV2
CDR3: CASSETAWTSGRAKQYF
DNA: TGTGCCAGCAGTGAGACTGCCTGGACTAGCGGGAGGGCTAAGCAGTACTTC

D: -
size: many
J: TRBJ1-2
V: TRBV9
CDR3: CASSSEGTSVYGYTF
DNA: TGTGCCAGCAGCTCAGAAGGGACGTCTGTCTATGGCTACACCTTC

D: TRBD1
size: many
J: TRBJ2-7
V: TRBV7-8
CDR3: CASSLASRTGSYEQYF
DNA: TGTGCCAGCAGCTTAGCATCCCGGACAGGCTCCTACGAGCAGTACTTC

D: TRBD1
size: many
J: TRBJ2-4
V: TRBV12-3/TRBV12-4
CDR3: CASSLAVGQGPAKNIQYF
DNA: TGTGCCAGCAGTTTAGCTGTAGGACAGGGCCCTGCCAAAAACATTCAGTACTTC

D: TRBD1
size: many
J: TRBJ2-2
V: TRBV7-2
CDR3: CASSLVLMYRGGRNTGELFF
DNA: TGTGCCAGCAGCTTAGTCCTAATGTACAGGGGTGGCAGAAACACCGGGGAGCTGTTTTTT

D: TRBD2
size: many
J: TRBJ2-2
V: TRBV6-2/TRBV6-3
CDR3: CASRSGGLNTGELFF
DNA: TGTGCCAGCAGAAGCGGGGGGCTTAACACCGGGGAGCTGTTTTTT

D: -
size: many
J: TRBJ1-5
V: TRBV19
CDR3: CASSIVGRGQEANQPQHF
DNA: TGTGCCAGTAGTATAGTAGGGCGCGGGCAGGAGGCCAATCAGCCCCAGCATTTT

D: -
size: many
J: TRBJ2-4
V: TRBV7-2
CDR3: CASSLGVDIQYF
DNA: TGTGCCAGCAGCTTAGGGGTAGACATTCAGTACTTC

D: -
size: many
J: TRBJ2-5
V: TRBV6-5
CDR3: CASRLRITQETQYF
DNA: TGTGCCAGCAGATTAAGGATTACCCAAGAGACCCAGTACTTC

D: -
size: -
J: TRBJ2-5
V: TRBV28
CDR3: CASSLWTDLRGRETQYF
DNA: TGTGCCAGCAGTTTATGGACGGACCTCCGAGGTCGGGAGACCCAGTACTTC

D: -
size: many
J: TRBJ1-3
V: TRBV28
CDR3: CASSSGQISGNTIYF
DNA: TGTGCCAGCAGTTCCGGACAAATCTCTGGAAACACCATATATTTT

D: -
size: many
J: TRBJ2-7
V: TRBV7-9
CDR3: CASAAGRRYEQYF
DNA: TGTGCCAGCGCCGCGGGACGCCGCTACGAGCAGTACTTC

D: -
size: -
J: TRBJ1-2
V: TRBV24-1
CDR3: CATSDFRTARGYTF
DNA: TGTGCCACCAGTGATTTCAGGACAGCAAGGGGCTACACCTTC

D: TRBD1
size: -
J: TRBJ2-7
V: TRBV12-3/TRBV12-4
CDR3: CASRPTSGTGPYF
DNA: TGTGCCAGCAGGCCCACCTCCGGGACAGGTCCGTACTTC

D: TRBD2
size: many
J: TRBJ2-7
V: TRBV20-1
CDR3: CSASGASGDQVEQYF
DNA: TGCAGTGCTAGCGGAGCTAGCGGGGACCAGGTGGAGCAGTACTTC

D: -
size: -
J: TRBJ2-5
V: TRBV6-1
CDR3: CASSRYGGMGETQYF
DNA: TGTGCCAGCAGTAGATATGGCGGCATGGGGGAGACCCAGTACTTC

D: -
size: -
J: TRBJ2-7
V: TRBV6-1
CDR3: CASSSVGGYEQYF
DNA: TGTGCCAGCAGCTCGGTGGGAGGCTACGAGCAGTACTTC

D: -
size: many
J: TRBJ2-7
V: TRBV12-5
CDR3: CASGPQGTYEQYF
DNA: TGTGCTAGTGGTCCACAGGGAACCTACGAGCAGTACTTC

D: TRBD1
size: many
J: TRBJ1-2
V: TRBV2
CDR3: CAGQGMNYGYTF
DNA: TGTGCAGGACAGGGGATGAACTATGGCTACACCTTC

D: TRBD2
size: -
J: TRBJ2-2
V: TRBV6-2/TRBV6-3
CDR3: CASSYSPGLAGEGGELFF
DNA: TGTGCCAGCAGTTACTCGCCGGGACTAGCGGGAGAGGGCGGGGAGCTGTTTTTT

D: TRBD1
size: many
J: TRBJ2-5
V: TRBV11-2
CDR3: CASSSPRTGGEETQYF
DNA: TGTGCCAGCAGCTCACCCAGGACAGGGGGGGAAGAGACCCAGTACTTC

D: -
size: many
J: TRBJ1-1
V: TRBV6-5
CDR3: CASSYSKMTEAFF
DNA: TGTGCCAGCAGTTACTCGAAAATGACTGAAGCTTTCTTT

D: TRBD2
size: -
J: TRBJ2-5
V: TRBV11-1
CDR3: CASSFGLAGLGVQETQYF
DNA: TGTGCCAGCAGCTTCGGACTAGCGGGCTTGGGGGTACAAGAGACCCAGTACTTC

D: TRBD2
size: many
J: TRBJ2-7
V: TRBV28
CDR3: CASSSFSGNLEQYF
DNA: TGTGCCAGCAGTTCTTTTAGCGGGAATCTCGAGCAGTACTTC

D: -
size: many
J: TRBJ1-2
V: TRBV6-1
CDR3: CASSDIRGRGKYGYTF
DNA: TGTGCCAGCAGTGACATCCGGGGCCGGGGGAAGTATGGCTACACCTTC